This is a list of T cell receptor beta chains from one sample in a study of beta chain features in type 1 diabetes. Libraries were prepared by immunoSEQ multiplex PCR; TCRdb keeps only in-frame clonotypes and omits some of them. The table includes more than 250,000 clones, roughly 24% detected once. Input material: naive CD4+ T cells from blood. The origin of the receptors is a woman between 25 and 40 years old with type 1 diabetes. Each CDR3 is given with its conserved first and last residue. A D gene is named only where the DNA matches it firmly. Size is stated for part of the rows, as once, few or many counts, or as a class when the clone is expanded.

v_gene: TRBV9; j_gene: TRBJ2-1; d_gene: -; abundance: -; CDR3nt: TGTGCCAGCAGCGTAGATGAGGGCCCCTACTACAATGAGCAGTTCTTC; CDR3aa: CASSVDEGPYYNEQFF
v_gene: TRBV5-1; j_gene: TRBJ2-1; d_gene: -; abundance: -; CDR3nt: TGCGCCAGCAGCTTGGAGATACGGGTCATGGATGGGCAGTTCTTC; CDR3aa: CASSLEIRVMDGQFF
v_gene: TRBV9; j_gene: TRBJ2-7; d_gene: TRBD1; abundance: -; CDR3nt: TGTGCCAGCAGCGTAGGAGGGACAGAGTACGAGCAGTACTTC; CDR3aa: CASSVGGTEYEQYF
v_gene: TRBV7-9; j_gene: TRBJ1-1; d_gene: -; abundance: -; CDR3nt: TGTGCCAGCAGCTTAGCAGGTGACAAAACTGAAGCTTTCTTT; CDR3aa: CASSLAGDKTEAFF
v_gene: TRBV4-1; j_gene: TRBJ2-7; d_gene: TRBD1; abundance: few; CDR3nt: TGCGCCAGCAGCCAAGATACGCCCCGACAGGGGAAGGTGTACTTC; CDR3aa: CASSQDTPRQGKVYF
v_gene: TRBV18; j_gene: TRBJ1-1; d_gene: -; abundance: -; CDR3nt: TGTGCCAGCTCACCAATAGCAGGGGCGGGTGGCACTGAAGCTTTCTTT; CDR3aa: CASSPIAGAGGTEAFF
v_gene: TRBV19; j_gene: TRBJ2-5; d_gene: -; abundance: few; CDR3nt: TGTGCCAGTCGTGCCAGGGAGACCCAGTACTTC; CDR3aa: CASRARETQYF
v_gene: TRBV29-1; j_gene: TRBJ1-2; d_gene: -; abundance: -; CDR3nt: TGCAGCGTTGAACCCCTAACCGGAGACTATGGCTACACCTTC; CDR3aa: CSVEPLTGDYGYTF
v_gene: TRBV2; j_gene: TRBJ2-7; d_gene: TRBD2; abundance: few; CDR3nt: TGTGCCAGCAGTACCGGGACTAGCGGGAGTTACGAGCAGTACTTC; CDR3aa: CASSTGTSGSYEQYF
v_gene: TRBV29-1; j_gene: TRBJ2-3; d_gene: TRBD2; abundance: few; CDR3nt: TGCAGCGCTGGAGGACTAGCGGGAGGCACAGATACGCAGTATTTT; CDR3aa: CSAGGLAGGTDTQYF
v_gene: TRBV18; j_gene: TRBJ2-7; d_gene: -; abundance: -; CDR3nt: TGTGCCAGCTCACCACGGCAGGGGTGGTACGAGCAGTACTTC; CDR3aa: CASSPRQGWYEQYF
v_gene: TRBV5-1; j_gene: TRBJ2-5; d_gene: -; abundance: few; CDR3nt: TGCGCCAGCAGCTTGGCCAGGGAAGAGACCCAGTACTTC; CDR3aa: CASSLAREETQYF
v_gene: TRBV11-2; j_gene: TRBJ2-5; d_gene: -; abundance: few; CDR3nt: TGTGCCAGCAGCCTTGTCGAAGAGACCCAGTACTTC; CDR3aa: CASSLVEETQYF
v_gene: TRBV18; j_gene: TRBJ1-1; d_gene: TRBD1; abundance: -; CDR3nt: TGTGCCAGCTCACCCACAGGGGACACTGAAGCTTTCTTT; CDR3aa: CASSPTGDTEAFF
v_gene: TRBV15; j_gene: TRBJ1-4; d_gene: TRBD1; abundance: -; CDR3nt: TGTGCCACCAGCAGGGACAGGGCAACTAATGAAAAACTGTTTTTT; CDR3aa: CATSRDRATNEKLFF
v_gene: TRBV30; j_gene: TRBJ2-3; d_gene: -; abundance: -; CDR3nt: TGTGCCTGGAACAGGATGGCTGGCACAGATACGCAGTATTTT; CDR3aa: CAWNRMAGTDTQYF
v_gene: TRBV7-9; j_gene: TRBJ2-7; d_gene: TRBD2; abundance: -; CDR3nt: TGTGCCAGCAGCCAAGCGGGAGTGTCGTCCTACGAGCAGTACTTC; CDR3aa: CASSQAGVSSYEQYF
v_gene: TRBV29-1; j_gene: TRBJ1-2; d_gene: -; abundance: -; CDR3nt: TGCAGCGTTGCGAGTGCCAGGGGTTGGAATGGCTACACCTTC; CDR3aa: CSVASARGWNGYTF
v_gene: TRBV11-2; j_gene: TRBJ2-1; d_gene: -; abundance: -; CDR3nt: TGTGCCAGCAGCATAGTATCAGGATCGAATGAGCAGTTCTTC; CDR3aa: CASSIVSGSNEQFF
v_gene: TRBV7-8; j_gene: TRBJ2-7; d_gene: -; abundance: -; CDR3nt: TGTGCCAGCAGCCGGACGGGGGCCTACGAGCAGTACTTC; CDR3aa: CASSRTGAYEQYF
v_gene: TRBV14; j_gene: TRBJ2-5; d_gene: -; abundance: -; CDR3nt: TGTGCCAGCAGCCAAGGATTCGCGTTTTTGGAGACCCAGTACTTC; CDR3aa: CASSQGFAFLETQYF
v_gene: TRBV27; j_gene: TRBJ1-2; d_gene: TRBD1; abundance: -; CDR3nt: TGTGCCAGCAACCCGGGACAGGGGGTCGGCTATGGCTACACCTTC; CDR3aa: CASNPGQGVGYGYTF
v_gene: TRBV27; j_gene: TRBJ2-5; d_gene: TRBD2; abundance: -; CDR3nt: TGTGCCAGCAGCTCTTCTAAGACTAGCCCAGAGACCCAGTACTTC; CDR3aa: CASSSSKTSPETQYF
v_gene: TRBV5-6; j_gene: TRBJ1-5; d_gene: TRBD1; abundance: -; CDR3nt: TGTGCCAGCAGCCGAATGACAGGGGGCAATAATCAGCCCCAGCATTTT; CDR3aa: CASSRMTGGNNQPQHF
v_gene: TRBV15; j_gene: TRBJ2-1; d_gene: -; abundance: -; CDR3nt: TGTGCCACCAGCCCAGAGGGTGCCGTCCACAATGAGCAGTTCTTC; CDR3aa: CATSPEGAVHNEQFF
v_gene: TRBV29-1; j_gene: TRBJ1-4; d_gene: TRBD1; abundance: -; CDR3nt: TGCAGCGTTGGGTCAGGACAGGGGGGTTATGAAAAACTGTTTTTT; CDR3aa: CSVGSGQGGYEKLFF
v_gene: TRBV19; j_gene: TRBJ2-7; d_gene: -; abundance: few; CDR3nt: TGTGCCACCAGACGGGGGTCCCCCTACGAGCAGTACTTC; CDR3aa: CATRRGSPYEQYF
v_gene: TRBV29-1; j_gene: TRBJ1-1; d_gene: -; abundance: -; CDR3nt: TGCAGCACCACATACACTGAAGCTTTCTTT; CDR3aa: CSTTYTEAFF
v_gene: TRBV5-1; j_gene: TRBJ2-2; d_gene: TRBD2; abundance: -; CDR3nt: TGCGCCAGCAGCCTAGCGGGAGTGGGGACCGGGGAGCTGTTTTTT; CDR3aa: CASSLAGVGTGELFF
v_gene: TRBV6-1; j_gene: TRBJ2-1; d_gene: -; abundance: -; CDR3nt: TGTGCCAGCAGTGTCGACAGCTATATGTTTGAGCAGTTCTTC; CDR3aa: CASSVDSYMFEQFF
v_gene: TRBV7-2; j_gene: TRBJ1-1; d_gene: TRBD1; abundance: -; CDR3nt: TGTGCCAGCAGCCTTCAACAGGGGGTTACGGGAGCTTTCTTT; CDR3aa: CASSLQQGVTGAFF
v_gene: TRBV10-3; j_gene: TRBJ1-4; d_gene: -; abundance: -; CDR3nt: TGTGCCATCAGTGGACGGTCGGGAATTGGCGGTAATGAAAAACTGTTTTTT; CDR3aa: CAISGRSGIGGNEKLFF
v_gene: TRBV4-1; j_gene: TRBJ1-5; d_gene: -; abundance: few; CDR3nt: TGCGCCAGCAGCCAAGGAATAGAGAGAGGACAGCCCCAGCATTTT; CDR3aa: CASSQGIERGQPQHF
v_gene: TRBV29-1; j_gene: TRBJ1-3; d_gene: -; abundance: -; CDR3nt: TGCAGCGTTCGGGGGGCTGGTGGAAACACCATATATTTT; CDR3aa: CSVRGAGGNTIYF
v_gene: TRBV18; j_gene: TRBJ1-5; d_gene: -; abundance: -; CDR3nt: TGTGCCAGCTCAATGCAGGGAGGCCAGCCCCAGCATTTT; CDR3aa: CASSMQGGQPQHF
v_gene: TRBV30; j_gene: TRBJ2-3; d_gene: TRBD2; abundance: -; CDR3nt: TGTGCCTGGAGTTTGGAGGCTAGCGGATACACAGATACGCAGTATTTT; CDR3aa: CAWSLEASGYTDTQYF
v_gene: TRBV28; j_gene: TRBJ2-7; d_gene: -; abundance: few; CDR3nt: TGTGCCAGCAGTTCCGGGGACAACTCCTACGAGCAGTACTTC; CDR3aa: CASSSGDNSYEQYF
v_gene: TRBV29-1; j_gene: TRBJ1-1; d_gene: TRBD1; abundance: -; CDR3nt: TGCAGCGTTGCGACAGGGGGCGCGGCTGAAGCTTTCTTT; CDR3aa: CSVATGGAAEAFF
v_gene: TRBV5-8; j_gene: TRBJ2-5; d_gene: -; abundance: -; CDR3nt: TGTGCCAGCAGCCCGGAGGGGACCCAGTACTTC; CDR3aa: CASSPEGTQYF
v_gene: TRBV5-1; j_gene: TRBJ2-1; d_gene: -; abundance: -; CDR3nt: TGCGCCAGCAGCTTGGCGGAGGTCTCCTACAATGAGCAGTTCTTC; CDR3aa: CASSLAEVSYNEQFF
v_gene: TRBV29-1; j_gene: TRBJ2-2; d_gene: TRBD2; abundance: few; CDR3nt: TGCAGCGCGCTAGCGGGCCGGAAAGACACCGGGGAGCTGTTTTTT; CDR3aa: CSALAGRKDTGELFF
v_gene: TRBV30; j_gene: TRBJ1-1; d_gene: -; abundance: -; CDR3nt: TGTGCCTGGAGCGACAACAGGGTCGGAGCTTTCTTT; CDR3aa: CAWSDNRVGAFF
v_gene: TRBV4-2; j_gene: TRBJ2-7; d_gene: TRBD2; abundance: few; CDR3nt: TGTGCCAGCAGCCGTGGGACTAGCGGGGTATACGAGCAGTACTTC; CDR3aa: CASSRGTSGVYEQYF
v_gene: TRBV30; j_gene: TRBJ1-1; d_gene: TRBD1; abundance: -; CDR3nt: TGTGCCTGGAGGTTGACAGGGGAAGCTTTCTTT; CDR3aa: CAWRLTGEAFF
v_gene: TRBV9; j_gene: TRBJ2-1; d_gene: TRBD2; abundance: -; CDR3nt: TGTGCCAGCAGCGTAGTAGCGGGATTCAGCTCCTACAATGAGCAGTTCTTC; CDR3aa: CASSVVAGFSSYNEQFF
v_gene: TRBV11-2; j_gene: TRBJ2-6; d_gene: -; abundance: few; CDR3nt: TGTGCCAGCAGGCCTATAGCGACTGGGGCCAACGTCCTGACTTTC; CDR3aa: CASRPIATGANVLTF
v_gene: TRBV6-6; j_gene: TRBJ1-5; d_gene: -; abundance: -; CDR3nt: TGTGCCAGCAGCCGGGTCTACAATCAGCCCCAGCATTTT; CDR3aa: CASSRVYNQPQHF
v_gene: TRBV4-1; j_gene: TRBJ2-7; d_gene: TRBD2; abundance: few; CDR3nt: TGCGCCAGCAGCCAAATTTCGGGAGGGGTCTCGGCAAGCTCCTACGAGCAGTACTTC; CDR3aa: CASSQISGGVSASSYEQYF